The clone carrying this T cell receptor beta chain came up once. The data originate from a study of T cell responses to AZD1222 COVID-19 vaccine. Between the trimmed V and J ends, which lost 0 bases and 7 bases, there was a span of 24 bases. Germline V gives CDR1 MNHEY, CDR2 SVGEGT. The CDR3 has 19 residues. The repertoire was sequenced with immunoSEQ multiplex PCR; TCRdb's copy has only in-frame clones and lacks some. The sample has over 110,000 clones, 92% seen once; the top ten hold roughly 9.9%. Specimen: peripheral blood, collected 28 days after the second AZD1222 dose. This chain connects TRBV6-2 or TRBV6-3 to TRBJ1-4, with D unresolved. The receptor's source is an adult who received the AZD1222 COVID-19 vaccine. The CDR3 is CASSYSRVRRAPLGEKLFF. The CDR3, as DNA: TGTGCCAGCAGTTACTCGAGAGTACGGAGGGCACCATTGGGTGAAAAACTGTTTTTT.